This passage covers 25 T cell receptor beta chains from one sample sequenced in a study of blood T cell repertoires in COVID-19. TCRdb's table, derived via immunoSEQ multiplex PCR, lists solely in-frame clones and lacks some. Here the sample spans roughly 330,000 clones, more than 75% being singletons. The sample taken for sequencing was peripheral blood. These receptors came from a woman in her forties or fifties with acute or convalescent COVID-19.

This clone was observed a single time. This chain joins TRBV28 and TRBJ1-2, with D hard to call. The CDR3 extends over 13 amino acids. Trimming stripped 6 bases from V and 4 bases from J, with 12 bases between. CDR1 and CDR2 (germline): MDHEN, SYDVKM. The CDR3 DNA reads TGTGCCAGCAGACGCCCCCCGAGCTATGGCTACACCTTC. Its translation is CASRRPPSYGYTF.

The CDR3 loop reads CASSPHGTGDNSPLHF. The DNA of the CDR3 is TGTGCCAGCAGCCCACATGGGACAGGGGATAATTCACCCCTCCACTTT. The chain has TRBV9 and TRBJ1-6, with 10 bases fitting TRBD1. The germline V gene has CDR1 SGDLS and CDR2 YYNGEE. Germline trimming cut 4 bases from V and 5 bases from J; bases unmatched to any gene: 6. This CDR3 has 16 residues.

The V call is TRBV5-1, the J call TRBJ2-5, with 10 bases that match TRBD2. The CDR3 runs 16 residues. V gave up 4 bases and J gave up 4 bases; unmatched junction bases: 10. Looked up from germline, CDR1 is SGHRS and CDR2 is YFSETQ. CDR3 in DNA: TGCGCCAGCAGCGGGCCAAGCGGGAGGGCCCGAGAGACCCAGTACTTC. Translated: CASSGPSGRARETQYF.

The rearrangement links TRBV6-5 to TRBJ2-2, with 8 positions matching TRBD2. CDR3 length: 14 amino acids. Germline V gene data show CDR1 as MNHEY and CDR2 as SVGAGI. J lost 4 bases, V lost 2 bases, and 0 bases had no gene match. The chain's CDR3 is CASSYGLATGELFF. CDR3 sequence (DNA): TGTGCCAGCAGTTACGGACTAGCCACCGGGGAGCTGTTTTTT.

The rearrangement links TRBV19 to TRBJ1-5, with TRBD1 matching over 8 bases. In germline, CDR1 is LNHDA, CDR2 SQIVND (reference sequence). The length of the CDR3 is 16 residues. J gave up 4 bases and V 3 bases, and 8 bases lay outside the gene matches. The CDR3 protein is CASSMGTDRGNQPQHF. The DNA for the CDR3 is TGTGCCAGTAGTATGGGGACAGACAGGGGTAATCAGCCCCAGCATTTT.

V and J are TRBV4-1 and TRBJ1-5; the match to TRBD1 covers 8 bases. Trimming removed 1 base from V and 5 bases from J; junction bases left unmatched: 7. In germline, CDR1 is MGHRA, CDR2 YSYEKL. The CDR3 has 16 amino acids. CDR3 in DNA: TGCGCCAGCAGCCAAGGGGGGCAGGGGGCCTATCAGCCCCAGCATTTT. Translating gives CASSQGGQGAYQPQHF.

This chain joins TRBV6-5 and TRBJ2-7, with D maybe TRBD2 (6 bases). Germline V lookup: CDR1 MNHEY, CDR2 SVGAGI. This CDR3 has 12 residues. Trimming removed 4 bases from V and 7 bases from J, with 11 bases in between. The CDR3 loop is CASSFRRGEQYF. CDR3 nucleotides: TGTGCCAGCAGTTTCCGCCGGGGGGAGCAGTACTTC.

This chain joins TRBV5-4 and TRBJ1-4; no firm D call. Germline V gene lookup returns CDR1 SGHNT and CDR2 YYREEE (reference sequence). This CDR3 has 14 residues. V lost 4 bases and J 4 bases, leaving 11 bases between the germline ends. The CDR3 sequence: CASSPDKINEKLFF. For the CDR3, the DNA is TGTGCCAGCAGCCCAGACAAGATTAATGAAAAACTGTTTTTT.

The V gene is TRBV5-4, the J gene TRBJ2-1; TRBD2 aligns across 8 bases. V lost 3 bases to trimming and J lost 7 bases; unmatched junction nucleotides: 6. Germline assignment: CDR1 SGHNT and CDR2 YYREEE (reference sequence). This CDR3 region has 14 residues. The CDR3 sequence: CASSSPSGPNEQFF. The CDR3 region has the DNA TGTGCCAGCAGCTCACCTAGCGGGCCAAATGAGCAGTTCTTC.

The V gene is TRBV7-9, the J gene TRBJ1-2; D is unresolved. With 5 bases removed from V and 6 bases from J, the gap between germline ends came to 19 bases. The CDR3 is 15 residues long. The V gene's germline CDR1 is SEHNR and CDR2 FQNEAQ (reference sequence). In DNA form, the CDR3 reads TGTGCCAGCAGCCCCCCGCTCCGGGGTAAGAATGGCTACACCTTC. Protein: CASSPPLRGKNGYTF.

The chain recombines TRBV6-7 with TRBJ2-3, with TRBD1 matching 7 bases. TRBV6-7 is annotated as an ORF whose role is uncertain. This CDR3 comprises 14 residues. With 4 bases clipped from V and 1 base from J, the junction kept 2 bases outside the gene matches. The CDR3 nucleotides are TGTGCCAGCAGTTCGAGGGGGCGCACAGATACGCAGTATTTT. It is translated as CASSSRGRTDTQYF.

V usage is TRBV5-1 and J usage is TRBJ1-4; D not certain. With 4 bases removed from V and 0 bases from J, the gap between germline ends came to 16 bases. Germline CDR1 reads SGHRS; CDR2 reads YFSETQ. The CDR3 sequence is 17 residues long. CDR3: CASSPAAQTATNEKLFF. The CDR3 nucleotides read TGCGCCAGCAGCCCGGCGGCCCAGACGGCAACTAATGAAAAACTGTTTTTT.

The chain carries TRBV7-2 and TRBJ2-7, with TRBD2 matching 7 bases. Unmatched junction bases numbered 18, after V lost 5 bases and J lost 11 bases. Germline assignment: CDR1 SGHTA and CDR2 FQGNSA. This CDR3 contains 15 residues. The DNA for the CDR3 is TGTGCCAGCAGCCTAGGACCGGCTAGCGGCTCCCTAGAGTACTTC. Amino acids: CASSLGPASGSLEYF.

This chain connects TRBV28 to TRBJ1-2; no reliable D call. V shed 8 bases and J shed 6 bases, with 25 bases lying between them. This CDR3 comprises 16 residues. CDR1 is MDHEN, CDR2 SYDVKM, per germline. In DNA form, the CDR3 reads TGTGCCAGCCCGAGGGCCCAACAGCTCCCCCCTAATGGCTACACCTTC. This encodes CASPRAQQLPPNGYTF.

The V gene is TRBV7-3, the J gene TRBJ1-3; the D is unclear. Germline CDR1 and CDR2: SGHTA and FQGTGA. The V end lost 4 bases, the J end lost 0 bases, and 4 bases lay between the germline ends. The CDR3 has 13 amino acids. The CDR3 DNA reads as TGTGCCAGCAGCTACACCTCTGGAAACACCATATATTTT. Protein sequence: CASSYTSGNTIYF.

V gene TRBV28 combines with J gene TRBJ2-7, with 8 bases aligning to TRBD1. This CDR3 is 15 amino acids long. The junction had 8 bases not matched to a gene; V was cut back by 4 bases and J by 3 bases. Germline-derived CDR1 and CDR2 are MDHEN and SYDVKM. As DNA, the CDR3 is TGTGCCAGCAGTTCACCAGGGGGCAATGTCTACGAGCAGTACTTC. As protein: CASSSPGGNVYEQYF.

The CDR3 loop is CASSAHSNQPQHF. CDR3 nucleotide sequence: TGTGCCAGCAGTGCCCATAGCAATCAGCCCCAGCATTTT. The J gene is TRBJ1-5, the V gene TRBV2; no reliable D call. V was pared by 4 bases and J by 0 bases, with 4 bases between. The CDR3 runs 13 residues. Per germline, CDR1 SNHLY and CDR2 FYNNEI.

This clone was seen only a few times. The V call is TRBV27, the J call TRBJ1-5, with D uncertain. Looked up from germline, CDR1 is MNHEY and CDR2 is SMNVEV (reference sequence). CDR3 length: 15 residues. The V end lost 3 bases, the J end lost 3 bases, and 12 bases lay between the germline ends. CDR3 region: CASSFVLTANQPQHF. In DNA, the CDR3 is TGTGCCAGCAGTTTTGTTCTTACAGCCAATCAGCCCCAGCATTTT.

The V gene is TRBV7-2, the J gene TRBJ1-3; the D gene is possibly TRBD1 (5 bases). Germline CDR1 is SGHTA and CDR2 is FQGNSA. The CDR3 is 15 amino acids. The V gene lost 3 bases and the J gene lost 2 bases, with 11 bases spanning the gap. Here the CDR3 DNA reads TGTGCCAGCAGCTTTCAGGGTGGAACTGGAAACACCATATATTTT. It is translated as CASSFQGGTGNTIYF.

V gene TRBV6-2 or TRBV6-3 combines with J gene TRBJ2-1, with 12 bases aligning to TRBD2. Trimming removed 2 bases from V and 0 bases from J; junction bases left unmatched: 11. Germline-derived CDR1 and CDR2 are MNHEY and SVGEGT. The CDR3 consists of 20 residues. The CDR3 here is CASSYPIGLAGQYSYNEQFF. The CDR3 nucleotides are TGTGCCAGCAGTTACCCCATCGGACTAGCGGGACAATACTCCTACAATGAGCAGTTCTTC.

V is TRBV11-3 and J is TRBJ2-2; TRBD2 might be the D (5 bases). V dropped 3 bases and J dropped 1 base, with 6 bases sitting between them. The V gene's germline CDR1 is SGHNT and CDR2 YENEEA. The CDR3 is 14 amino acids. The CDR3 coding sequence is TGTGCCAGCAGCTTCGAGGGGAACACCGGGGAGCTGTTTTTT. This sequence encodes CASSFEGNTGELFF.

The rearrangement joins TRBV18 to TRBJ2-3; TRBD2 matches 10 bases. Trimming at V came to 1 base and at J to 5 bases, leaving 9 bases not matched to a gene. This CDR3 has 17 amino acids. The germline V gene encodes CDR1 KGHSH and CDR2 LQKENI. CDR3 nucleotide sequence: TGTGCCAGCTCACCACGCGTCACTAGCGGGATCGGAGATACGCAGTATTTT. It yields the protein CASSPRVTSGIGDTQYF.

The J gene is TRBJ2-7, the V gene TRBV6-6; D may be TRBD2 (5 bases). From germline, CDR1 is MNHNY and CDR2 SVGAGI (reference sequence). This CDR3 has 15 amino acids. Between the trimmed V and J ends, which lost 8 bases and 2 bases, there was a span of 19 bases. The CDR3 nucleotides are TGTGCCAGCGCCCTTTCCCCGGGAAATCCCTACGAGCAGTACTTC. Translating gives CASALSPGNPYEQYF.

This clone occurred a few times. The rearrangement uses TRBV3-1 (or the pseudogene TRBV3-2) and TRBJ1-1; D gene ambiguous. The CDR3 runs 14 residues. V shed 1 base and J shed 3 bases, with 9 bases lying between them. Germline lookup yields CDR1 LGHDT and CDR2 YNNKEL (reference sequence). The CDR3 bases are TGTGCCAGCAGCCAAGTCGGGGTTGACACTGAAGCTTTCTTT. Protein sequence: CASSQVGVDTEAFF.

This clone was seen once. The CDR3: CAPAVQGASVWQYF. The CDR3 bases are TGTGCCCCGGCAGTTCAGGGGGCTTCGGTTTGGCAGTACTTC. This rearrangement joins TRBV21-1 to TRBJ2-7; the table's D call, TRBD1, has no DNA check behind it. TRBV21-1 is deemed a pseudogene. The CDR3 has 14 amino acids.